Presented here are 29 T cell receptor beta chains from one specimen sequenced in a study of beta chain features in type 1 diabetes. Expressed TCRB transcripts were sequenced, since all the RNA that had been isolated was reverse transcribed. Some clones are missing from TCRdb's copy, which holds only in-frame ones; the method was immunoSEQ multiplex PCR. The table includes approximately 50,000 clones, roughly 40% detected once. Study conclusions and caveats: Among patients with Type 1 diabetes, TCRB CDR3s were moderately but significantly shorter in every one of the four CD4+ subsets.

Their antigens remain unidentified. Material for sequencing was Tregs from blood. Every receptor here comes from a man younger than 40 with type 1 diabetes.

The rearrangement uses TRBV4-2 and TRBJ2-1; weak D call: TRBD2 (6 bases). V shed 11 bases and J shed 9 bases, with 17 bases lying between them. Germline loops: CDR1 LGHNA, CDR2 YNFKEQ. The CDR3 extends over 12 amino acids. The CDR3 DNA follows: TGTGCCCGCGCGGGACGAAGATGTGAGCAGTTCTTC. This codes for CARAGRRCEQFF.

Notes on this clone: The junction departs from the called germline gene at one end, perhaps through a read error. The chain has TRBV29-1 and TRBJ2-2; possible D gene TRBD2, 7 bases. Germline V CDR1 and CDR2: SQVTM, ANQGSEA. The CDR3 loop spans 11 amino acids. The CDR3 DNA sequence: TGTTTACGAGGGGGGGGCGGGGAGCTGTTTTTT. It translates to CLRGGGGELFF.

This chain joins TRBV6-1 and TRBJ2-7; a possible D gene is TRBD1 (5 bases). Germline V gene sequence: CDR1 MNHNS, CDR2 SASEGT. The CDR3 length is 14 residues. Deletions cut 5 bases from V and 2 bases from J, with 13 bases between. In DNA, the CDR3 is TGTGCCAGCAGTACAGGAGCTTCAACCTACGAGCAGTACTTC. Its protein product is CASSTGASTYEQYF.

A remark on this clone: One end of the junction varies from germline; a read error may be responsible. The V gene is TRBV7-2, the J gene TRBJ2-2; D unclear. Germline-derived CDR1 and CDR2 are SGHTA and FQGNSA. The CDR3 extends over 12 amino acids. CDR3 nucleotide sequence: TGTGCCAGCAGCCCCAACATCGGGGAGCTGTTTTTT. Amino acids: CASSPNIGELFF.

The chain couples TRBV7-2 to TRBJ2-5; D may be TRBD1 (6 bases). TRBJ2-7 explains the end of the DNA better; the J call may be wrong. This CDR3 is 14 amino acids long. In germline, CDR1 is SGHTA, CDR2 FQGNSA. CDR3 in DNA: TGTGCCAGCACTCGGGACAAGAGCTCCTACGAGCAGTACTTC. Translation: CASTRDKSSYEQYF.

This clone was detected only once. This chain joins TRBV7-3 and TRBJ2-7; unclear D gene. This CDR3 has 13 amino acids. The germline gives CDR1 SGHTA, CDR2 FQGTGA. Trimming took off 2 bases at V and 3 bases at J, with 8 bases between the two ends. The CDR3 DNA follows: TGTGCCAGCAGCTTAGGTCGGTTCTACGAGCAGTACTTC. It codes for CASSLGRFYEQYF.

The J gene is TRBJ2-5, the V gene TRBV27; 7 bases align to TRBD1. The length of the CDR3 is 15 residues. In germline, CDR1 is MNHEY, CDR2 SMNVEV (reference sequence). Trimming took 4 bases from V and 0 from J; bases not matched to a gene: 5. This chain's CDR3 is CASSYTGAYQETQYF. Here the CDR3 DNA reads TGTGCCAGCAGTTATACAGGGGCGTACCAAGAGACCCAGTACTTC.

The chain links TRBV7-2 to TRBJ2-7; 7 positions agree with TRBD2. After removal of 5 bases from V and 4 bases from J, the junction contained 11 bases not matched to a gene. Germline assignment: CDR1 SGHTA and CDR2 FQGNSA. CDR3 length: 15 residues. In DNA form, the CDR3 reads TGTGCCAGCAGCCCGCGGGCTAGCGGCCAATACGAGCAGTACTTC. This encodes CASSPRASGQYEQYF.

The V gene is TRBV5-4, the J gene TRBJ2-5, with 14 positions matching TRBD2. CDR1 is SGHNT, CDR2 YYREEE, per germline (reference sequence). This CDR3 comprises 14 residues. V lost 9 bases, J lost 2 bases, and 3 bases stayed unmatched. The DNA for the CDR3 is TGTGCCACCAGACTAGCGGGAGGGCAAGAGACCCAGTACTTC. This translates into CATRLAGGQETQYF.

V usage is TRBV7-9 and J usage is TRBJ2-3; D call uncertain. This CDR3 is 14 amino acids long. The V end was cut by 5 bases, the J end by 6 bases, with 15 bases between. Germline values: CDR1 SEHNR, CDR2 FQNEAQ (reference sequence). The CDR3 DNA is TGTGCCAGCAGCCTGATGACCTTGGAGGATACGCAGTATTTT. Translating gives CASSLMTLEDTQYF.

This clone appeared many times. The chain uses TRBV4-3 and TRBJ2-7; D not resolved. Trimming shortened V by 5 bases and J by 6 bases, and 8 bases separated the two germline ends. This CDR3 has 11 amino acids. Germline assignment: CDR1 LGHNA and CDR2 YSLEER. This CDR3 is CASSVDSEQYF. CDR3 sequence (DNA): TGCGCCAGCAGCGTAGATAGCGAGCAGTACTTC.

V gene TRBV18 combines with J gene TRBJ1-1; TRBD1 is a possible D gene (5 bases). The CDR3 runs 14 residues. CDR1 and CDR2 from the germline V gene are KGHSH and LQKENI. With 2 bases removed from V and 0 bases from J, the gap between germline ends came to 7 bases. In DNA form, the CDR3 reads TGTGCCAGCTCACCAGACAGCATGAACACTGAAGCTTTCTTT. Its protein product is CASSPDSMNTEAFF.

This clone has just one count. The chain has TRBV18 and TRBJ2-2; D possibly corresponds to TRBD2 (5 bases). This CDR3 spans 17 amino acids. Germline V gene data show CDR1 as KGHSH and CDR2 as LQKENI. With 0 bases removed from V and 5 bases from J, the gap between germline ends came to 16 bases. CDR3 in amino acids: CASSPPMGGGNTGELFF. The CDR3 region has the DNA TGTGCCAGCTCACCACCTATGGGTGGAGGAAATACCGGGGAGCTGTTTTTT.

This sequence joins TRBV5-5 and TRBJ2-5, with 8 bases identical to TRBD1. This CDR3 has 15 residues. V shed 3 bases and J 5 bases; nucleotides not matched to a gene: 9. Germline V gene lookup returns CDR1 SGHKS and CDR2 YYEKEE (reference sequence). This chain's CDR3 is CASSSGQGKSETQYF. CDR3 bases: TGTGCCAGCAGCTCCGGACAGGGCAAGAGCGAGACCCAGTACTTC.

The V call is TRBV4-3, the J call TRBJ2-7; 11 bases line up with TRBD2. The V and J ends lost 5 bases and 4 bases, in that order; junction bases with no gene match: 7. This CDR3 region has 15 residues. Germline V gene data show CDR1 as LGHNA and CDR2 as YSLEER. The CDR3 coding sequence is TGCGCCAGCAGCTACCTTACTAGCGGGAGATACGAGCAGTACTTC. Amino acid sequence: CASSYLTSGRYEQYF.

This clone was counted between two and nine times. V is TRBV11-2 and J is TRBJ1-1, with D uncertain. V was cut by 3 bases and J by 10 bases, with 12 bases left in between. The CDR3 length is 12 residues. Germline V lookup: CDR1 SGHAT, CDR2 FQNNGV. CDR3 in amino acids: CASSFHSSRAFF. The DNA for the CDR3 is TGTGCCAGCAGCTTTCACAGTTCGCGAGCTTTCTTT.

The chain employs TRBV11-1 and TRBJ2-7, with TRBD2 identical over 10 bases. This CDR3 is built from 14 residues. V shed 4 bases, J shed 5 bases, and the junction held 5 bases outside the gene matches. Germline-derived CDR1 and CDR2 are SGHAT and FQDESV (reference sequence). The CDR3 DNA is TGTGCCAGCAGCTCAGGACTAGCGGTAAACGAGCAGTACTTC. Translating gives CASSSGLAVNEQYF.

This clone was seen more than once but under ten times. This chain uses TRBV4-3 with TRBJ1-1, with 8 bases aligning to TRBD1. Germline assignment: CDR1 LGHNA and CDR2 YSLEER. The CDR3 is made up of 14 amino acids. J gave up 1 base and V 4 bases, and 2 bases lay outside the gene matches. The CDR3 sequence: CASSPGQGNTEAFF. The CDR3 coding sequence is TGCGCCAGCAGCCCTGGACAGGGGAACACTGAAGCTTTCTTT.

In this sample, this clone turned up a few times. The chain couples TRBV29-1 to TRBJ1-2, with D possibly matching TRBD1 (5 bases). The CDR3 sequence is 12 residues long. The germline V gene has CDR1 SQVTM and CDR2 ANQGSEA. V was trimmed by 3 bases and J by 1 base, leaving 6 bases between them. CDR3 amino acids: CSVDRDNYGYTF. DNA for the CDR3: TGCAGCGTTGACAGGGATAACTATGGCTACACCTTC.

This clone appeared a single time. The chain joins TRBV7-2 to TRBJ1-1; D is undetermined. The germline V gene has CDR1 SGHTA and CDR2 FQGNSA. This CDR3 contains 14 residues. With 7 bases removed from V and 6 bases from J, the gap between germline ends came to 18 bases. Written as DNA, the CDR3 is TGTGCCAGCATCATTAACCGCGGCCAAGCTGAAGCTTTCTTT. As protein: CASIINRGQAEAFF.

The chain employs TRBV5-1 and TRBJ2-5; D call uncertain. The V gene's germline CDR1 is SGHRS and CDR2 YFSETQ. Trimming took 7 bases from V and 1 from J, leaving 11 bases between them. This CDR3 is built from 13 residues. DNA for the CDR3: TGCGCCAGCCGCGTAGTTCTCCAAGAGACCCAGTACTTC. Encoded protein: CASRVVLQETQYF.

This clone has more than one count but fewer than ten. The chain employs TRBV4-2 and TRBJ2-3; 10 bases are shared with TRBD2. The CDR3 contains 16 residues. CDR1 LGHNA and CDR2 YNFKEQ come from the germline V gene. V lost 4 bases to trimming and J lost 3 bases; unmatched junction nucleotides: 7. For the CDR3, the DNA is TGTGCCAGCAGCCTACAGCGAGCGGGAGGGACAGATACGCAGTATTTT. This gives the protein CASSLQRAGGTDTQYF.

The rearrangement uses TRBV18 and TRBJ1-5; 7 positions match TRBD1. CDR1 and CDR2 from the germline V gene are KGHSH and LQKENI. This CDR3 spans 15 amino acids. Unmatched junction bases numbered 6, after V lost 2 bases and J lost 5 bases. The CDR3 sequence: CASSPRQGGDQPQHF. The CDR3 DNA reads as TGTGCCAGCTCACCAAGACAGGGTGGAGATCAGCCCCAGCATTTT.

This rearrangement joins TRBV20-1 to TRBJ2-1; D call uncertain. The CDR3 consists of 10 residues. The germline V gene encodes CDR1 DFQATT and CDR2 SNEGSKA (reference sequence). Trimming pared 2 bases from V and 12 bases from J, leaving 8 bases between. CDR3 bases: TGCAGTGCTAGATTTAAGAGGCAGTTCTTC. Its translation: CSARFKRQFF.

CDR3 sequence: CASSFGVVQGDEQFF. The CDR3 DNA sequence: TGTGCCAGCAGCTTTGGGGTGGTACAAGGGGATGAGCAGTTCTTC. The J gene is TRBJ2-1, the V gene TRBV7-2; D might be TRBD1 (5 bases). This CDR3 is built from 15 residues. Trimming took 3 bases from V and 8 from J, leaving 17 bases between them. Germline lookup yields CDR1 SGHTA and CDR2 FQGNSA.

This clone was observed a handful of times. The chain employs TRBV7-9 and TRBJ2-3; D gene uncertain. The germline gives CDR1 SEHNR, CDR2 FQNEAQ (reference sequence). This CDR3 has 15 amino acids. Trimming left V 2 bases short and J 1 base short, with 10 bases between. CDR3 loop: CASSLYLYGTDTQYF. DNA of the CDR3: TGTGCCAGCAGCTTATACCTCTACGGCACAGATACGCAGTATTTT.

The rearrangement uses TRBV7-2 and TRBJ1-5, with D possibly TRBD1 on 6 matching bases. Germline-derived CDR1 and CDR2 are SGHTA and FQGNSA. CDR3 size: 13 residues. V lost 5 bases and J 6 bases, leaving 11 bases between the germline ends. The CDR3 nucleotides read TGTGCCAGCAGCCCAGGGGCCAGTCAGCCCCAGCATTTT. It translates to CASSPGASQPQHF. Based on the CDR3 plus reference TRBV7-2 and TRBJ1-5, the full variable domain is GAGVSQSPSNKVTEKGKDVELRCDPISGHTALYWYRQSLGQGLEFLIYFQGNSAPDKSGLPSDRFSAERTGGSVSTLTIQRTQQEDSAVYLCASSPGASQPQHFGDGTRLSIL.

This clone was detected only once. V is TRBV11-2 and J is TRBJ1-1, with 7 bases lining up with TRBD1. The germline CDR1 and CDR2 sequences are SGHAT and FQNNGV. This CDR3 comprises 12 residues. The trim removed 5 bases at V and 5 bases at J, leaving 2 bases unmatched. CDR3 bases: TGTGCCAGCAGCATACAGGGGACTGAAGCTTTCTTT. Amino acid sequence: CASSIQGTEAFF.

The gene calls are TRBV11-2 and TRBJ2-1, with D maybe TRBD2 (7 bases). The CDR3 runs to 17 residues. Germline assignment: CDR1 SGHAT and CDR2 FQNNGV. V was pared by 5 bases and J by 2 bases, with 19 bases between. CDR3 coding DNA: TGTGCCAGCAGCAGTCAAGGGGGGCGGGGGACCTACAATGAGCAGTTCTTC. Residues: CASSSQGGRGTYNEQFF.